This T cell receptor beta chain was obtained from a study of shared clonotypes between healthy human individuals. The table came from immunoSEQ multiplex PCR; TCRdb's copy has only in-frame clones and leaves some out. The data show approximately 530,000 clones, approximately 95% seen once. This receptor was identified in a woman aged 25 to 39 in good health. The sequenced sample consisted of naive CD4+ T cells sorted from blood. Regarding subset: CD45RA+ positively selected.

Written as DNA, the CDR3 is TGTGCCAGCTCACTCGGTGGCAACACTGAAGCTTTCTTT. It specifies CASSLGGNTEAFF. The V gene is TRBV18, the J gene TRBJ1-1, with D unresolved. V was pared by 4 bases and J by 2 bases, with 8 bases between. The germline V gene encodes CDR1 KGHSH and CDR2 LQKENI. The CDR3 consists of 13 residues.